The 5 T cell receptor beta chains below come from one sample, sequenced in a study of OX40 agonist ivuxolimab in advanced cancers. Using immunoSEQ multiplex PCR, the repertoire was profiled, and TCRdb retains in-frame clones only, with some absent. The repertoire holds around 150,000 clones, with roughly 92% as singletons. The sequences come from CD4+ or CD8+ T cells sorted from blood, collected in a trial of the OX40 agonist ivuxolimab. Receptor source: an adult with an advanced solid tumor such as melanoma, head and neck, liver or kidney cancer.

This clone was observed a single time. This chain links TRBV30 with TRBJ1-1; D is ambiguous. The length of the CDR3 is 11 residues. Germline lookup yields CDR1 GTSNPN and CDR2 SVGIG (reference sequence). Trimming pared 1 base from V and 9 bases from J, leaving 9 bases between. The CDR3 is CAWSALEQAFF. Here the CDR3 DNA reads TGTGCCTGGAGTGCGTTGGAGCAAGCTTTCTTT. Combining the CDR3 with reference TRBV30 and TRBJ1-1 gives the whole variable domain SQTIHQWPATLVQPVGSPLSLECTVEGTSNPNLYWYRQAAGRGLQLLFYSVGIGQISSEVPQNLSASRPQDRQFILSSKKLLLSDSGFYLCAWSALEQAFFGQGTRLTVV.

CDR3 DNA sequence: TGTGCCAGCAGTTGGGGCTCCATAAGCTCCTATAATTCACCCCTCCACTTT. Protein: CASSWGSISSYNSPLHF. The chain employs TRBV27 and TRBJ1-6, with D possibly being TRBD1 (5 bases). The CDR3 is 17 residues long. V dropped 4 bases and J dropped 0 bases, with 13 bases sitting between them. CDR1 is MNHEY and CDR2 is SMNVEV in the germline V gene (reference sequence).

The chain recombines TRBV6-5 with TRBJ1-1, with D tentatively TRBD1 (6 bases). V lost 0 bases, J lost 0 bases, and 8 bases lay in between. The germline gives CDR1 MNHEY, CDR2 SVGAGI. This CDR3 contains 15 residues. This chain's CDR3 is CASSYSGGLNTEAFF. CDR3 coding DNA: TGTGCCAGCAGTTACTCGGGGGGGCTGAACACTGAAGCTTTCTTT.

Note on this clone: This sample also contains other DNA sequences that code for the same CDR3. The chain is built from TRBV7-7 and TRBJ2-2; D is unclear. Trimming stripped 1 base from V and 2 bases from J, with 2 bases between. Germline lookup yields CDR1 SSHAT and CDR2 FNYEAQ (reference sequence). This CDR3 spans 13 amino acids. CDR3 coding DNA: TGTGCCAGCAGCTTAGGCAACACCGGGGAGCTGTTTTTT. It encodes CASSLGNTGELFF.

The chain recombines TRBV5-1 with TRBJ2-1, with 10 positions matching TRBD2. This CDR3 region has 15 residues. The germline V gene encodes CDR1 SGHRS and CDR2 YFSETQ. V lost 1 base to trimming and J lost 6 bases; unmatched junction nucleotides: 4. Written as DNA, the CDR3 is TGCGCCAGCAGCTTGATGTCTAGCGGGAGCAATGAGCAGTTCTTC. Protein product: CASSLMSSGSNEQFF.